Below, 32 T cell receptor beta chains from the same sample are listed, as sequenced in a study of T cell repertoires in cytomegalovirus infection. TCRdb reanalysed the reads using MiXCR and keeps one entry per CDR3 protein. The data show around 490,000 distinct CDR3 sequences, about 26% seen once. The sample taken for sequencing was PBMCs. These receptors came from a human donor in good health (CMV status not recorded). Some clones in this sample may be carry-over from other donors' samples.

The V call is TRBV4-1, the J call TRBJ2-3; D unresolved. The ends were cut back, 0 bases at V and 4 bases at J, with 20 bases in the middle. From germline, CDR1 is MGHRA and CDR2 YSYEKL. This CDR3 is built from 18 residues. The CDR3 region is CASSQERSQWMGADTQYF. The CDR3 DNA follows: TGCGCCAGCAGCCAAGAAAGATCCCAGTGGATGGGTGCAGATACGCAGTATTTT.

The chain has TRBV6-1 and TRBJ1-2, with 7 bases aligning to TRBD1. The CDR3 loop spans 15 amino acids. Losses at the gene ends were 6 bases for V and 4 bases for J; bases not matched to a gene: 11. Germline-derived CDR1 and CDR2 are MNHNS and SASEGT. CDR3 sequence reads: CASSPRQGGGYGYTF. DNA for the CDR3: TGTGCCAGCAGCCCAAGACAGGGAGGGGGCTATGGCTACACCTTC.

The V and J genes are TRBV12-3 or TRBV12-4 and TRBJ2-2; D may correspond to TRBD1 or TRBD2 (6 bases each). The CDR3 is 17 amino acids. Trimming removed 5 bases at V and 2 bases at J, with 18 bases between. This chain's CDR3 is CASSPLVRGGNTGELFF. CDR3 bases: TGTGCCAGCAGTCCCCTGGTCAGGGGAGGTAACACCGGGGAGCTGTTTTTT.

This clonotype was counted only a few times. This chain joins TRBV28 and TRBJ2-1; no definite D call. V was trimmed by 9 bases and J by 0 bases, leaving 18 bases between them. Per germline, CDR1 MDHEN and CDR2 SYDVKM. The CDR3 length is 16 residues. CDR3 amino acids: CASLRGGVSSYNEQFF. CDR3 DNA sequence: TGTGCCAGTCTAAGAGGCGGAGTGAGCTCCTACAATGAGCAGTTCTTC.

This clonotype occurred a few times. The rearrangement uses TRBV7-6 and TRBJ2-1; maybe TRBD2 (5 bases). There are 14 residues in the CDR3. The germline V and J ends were trimmed by 7 bases and 4 bases, with 14 bases remaining between them. CDR1 is SGHVS, CDR2 FNYEAQ, per germline. This chain's CDR3 is CASTRGLLYNEQFF. The DNA of the CDR3 is TGTGCCAGCACCCGCGGACTGTTATACAATGAGCAGTTCTTC. The variable domain in full, completed from reference TRBV7-6 and TRBJ2-1, reads GAGVSQSPRYKVTKRGQDVALRCDPISGHVSLYWYRQALGQGPEFLTYFNYEAQQDKSGLPNDRFSAERPEGSISTLTIQRTEQRDSAMYRCASTRGLLYNEQFFGPGTRLTVL.

This clonotype was observed a few times. V is TRBV24-1 and J is TRBJ2-2; 7 nucleotides agree with TRBD2. The CDR3 contains 14 residues. The germline V gene encodes CDR1 KGHDR and CDR2 SFDVKD. After removal of 5 bases from V and 5 bases from J, the junction contained 4 bases not matched to a gene. The DNA of the CDR3 is TGTGCCACCAGTGGGCTAGCGGCGACCGGGGAGCTGTTTTTT. This sequence encodes CATSGLAATGELFF.

J is TRBJ2-1 and V is TRBV7-6; 13 bases are a match to TRBD2. Looked up from germline, CDR1 is SGHVS and CDR2 is FNYEAQ. The CDR3 is 19 amino acids. The trim removed 1 base at V and 9 bases at J, leaving 15 bases unmatched. The CDR3 DNA reads as TGTGCCAGCAGCTTAGTCTCGCCTTTCGGACTAGCGGGAGAGGGTGAGCAGTTCTTC. It encodes CASSLVSPFGLAGEGEQFF.

The gene calls are TRBV24-1 and TRBJ2-1; no clear D. V gave up 7 bases and J gave up 8 bases, with 20 bases separating them. The germline gives CDR1 KGHDR, CDR2 SFDVKD. CDR3 size: 15 residues. Written as DNA, the CDR3 is TGTGCCACCAGGAGAGCCGGGCCGCGCGGCGATGAGCAGTTCTTC. It codes for CATRRAGPRGDEQFF.

The CDR3 region is CSATGKLEVNVLTF. DNA for the CDR3: TGCAGTGCCACAGGGAAGCTTGAGGTCAACGTCCTGACTTTC. The chain has TRBV20-1 and TRBJ2-6; a weak D match, TRBD1 (6 bases). Germline CDR1 reads DFQATT; CDR2 reads SNEGSKA (reference sequence). With 6 bases removed from V and 9 bases from J, the gap between germline ends came to 18 bases. The CDR3 contains 14 residues.

Ten or more counts support this clonotype. CDR3 nucleotides: TGTGCCAGCAGTTTTACAGGGGGGACTGAAGCTTTCTTT. Amino acids: CASSFTGGTEAFF. The chain recombines TRBV12-3 or TRBV12-4 with TRBJ1-1, with 8 bases fitting TRBD1. This CDR3 is built from 13 residues. V trimming: 3 bases; J trimming: 5 bases; junction bases outside the gene matches: 2.

This chain joins TRBV7-6 and TRBJ2-5; TRBD2 might be the D (6 bases). The V end lost 3 bases, the J end lost 5 bases, and 16 bases lay between the germline ends. The CDR3 has 15 residues. Germline-derived CDR1 and CDR2 are SGHVS and FNYEAQ. In nucleotides, the CDR3 is TGTGCCAGCAGCTTTTGGGCGGGAATGGCGGAGACCCAGTACTTC. Translation gives CASSFWAGMAETQYF.

The chain links TRBV20-1 to TRBJ1-1; D is unclear. Germline assignment: CDR1 DFQATT and CDR2 SNEGSKA (reference sequence). V was trimmed by 3 bases and J by 3 bases, leaving 17 bases between them. This CDR3 has 15 residues. The CDR3 nucleotides are TGCAGTGCTAGGGCCTTGTACAGTGGGGACACTGAAGCTTTCTTT. This gives the protein CSARALYSGDTEAFF.

This clonotype has more than one count but fewer than ten. V and J are TRBV4-1 and TRBJ1-1, with TRBD1 as a possible D gene (6 bases). Germline values: CDR1 MGHRA, CDR2 YSYEKL. This CDR3 comprises 17 residues. The V gene lost 6 bases and the J gene lost 0 bases, with 20 bases spanning the gap. For the CDR3, the DNA is TGCGCCAGCAGACCGGTGGGCCGGGGGCGCCTGAACACTGAAGCTTTCTTT. It codes for CASRPVGRGRLNTEAFF.

This chain links TRBV7-6 with TRBJ2-7; 11 nucleotides agree with TRBD2. CDR1 is SGHVS, CDR2 FNYEAQ, per germline. This CDR3 spans 15 amino acids. V gave up 5 bases and J gave up 4 bases; unmatched junction bases: 7. Here the CDR3 DNA reads TGTGCCAGCAGCCCCGGGACTAGCGGAGAGTACGAGCAGTACTTC. Encoded protein: CASSPGTSGEYEQYF.

The chain couples TRBV5-1 to TRBJ1-1; 7 bases match TRBD1. The V gene's germline CDR1 is SGHRS and CDR2 YFSETQ. The CDR3 totals 13 residues. The V and J ends lost 2 bases and 6 bases, in that order; junction bases with no gene match: 4. The CDR3 DNA is TGCGCCAGCAGCTTAACAGGGGCCTCTGAAGCTTTCTTT. It yields the protein CASSLTGASEAFF.

The J gene is TRBJ1-5, the V gene TRBV28; 8 bases match TRBD1. Germline CDR1 is MDHEN and CDR2 is SYDVKM. CDR3 length equals 15 residues. J gave up 6 bases and V 3 bases, and 7 bases lay outside the gene matches. CDR3 amino acids: CASSLVDRVGQPQHF. The CDR3, as DNA: TGTGCCAGCAGTTTGGTGGACAGGGTCGGTCAGCCCCAGCATTTT.

The rearrangement links TRBV7-9 to TRBJ2-1, with 10 bases fitting TRBD2. J was trimmed by 0 bases and V by 6 bases; bases with no gene match: 8. The germline V gene has CDR1 SEHNR and CDR2 FQNEAQ (reference sequence). This CDR3 comprises 17 residues. The CDR3 spells CASSSTSGLSSYNEQFF. CDR3 in DNA: TGTGCCAGCAGTTCGACTAGCGGGCTGAGCTCCTACAATGAGCAGTTCTTC.

This clonotype was detected many times. The rearrangement joins TRBV7-3 to TRBJ2-1, with D perhaps TRBD1 (8 bases). The CDR3 covers 18 residues. Germline V gives CDR1 SGHTA, CDR2 FQGTGA. V was shortened by 1 base and J by 6 bases, with 22 bases between the two germline ends. This CDR3 is CASSLNGGRTGLGNEQFF. The DNA of the CDR3 is TGTGCCAGCAGCTTAAACGGGGGGAGGACAGGGCTCGGCAATGAGCAGTTCTTC.

The rearrangement joins TRBV16 to TRBJ2-1; 8 nucleotides match TRBD2. This CDR3 spans 18 amino acids. Unmatched junction bases numbered 18, after V lost 6 bases and J lost 5 bases. Germline V gene data show CDR1 as KGHSY and CDR2 as FQNENV. The CDR3 region is CASSRRGLDEQPDNEQFF. The DNA of the CDR3 is TGTGCCAGCAGTCGGAGGGGACTAGATGAACAACCCGACAATGAGCAGTTCTTC.

The rearrangement joins TRBV4-1 to TRBJ1-2, with D hard to call. Trimming took 4 bases from V and 2 from J, leaving 14 bases between them. Germline-derived CDR1 and CDR2 are MGHRA and YSYEKL. The CDR3 loop spans 15 amino acids. The CDR3 region has the DNA TGCGCCAGCAGCCCTTATCAAGACGGGAACTATGGCTACACCTTC. Encoded protein: CASSPYQDGNYGYTF.

This chain uses TRBV14 with TRBJ2-1, with 9 bases fitting TRBD2. Germline trimming cut 2 bases from V and 7 bases from J; bases unmatched to any gene: 0. The V gene's germline CDR1 is SGHDN and CDR2 FVKESK. CDR3 length: 13 residues. CDR3 sequence reads: CASSQSGRNEQFF. The DNA for the CDR3 is TGTGCCAGCAGCCAAAGCGGGAGGAATGAGCAGTTCTTC.

The V and J genes are TRBV5-1 and TRBJ1-6, with D possibly TRBD1 on 5 matching bases. V dropped 2 bases and J dropped 7 bases, with 13 bases sitting between them. This CDR3 contains 15 residues. Germline-derived CDR1 and CDR2 are SGHRS and YFSETQ. CDR3 loop: CASSLESGGNSPLHF. CDR3 coding DNA: TGCGCCAGCAGCTTAGAGTCCGGGGGGAATTCACCCCTCCACTTT.

This clonotype was counted only a few times. This chain uses TRBV6-2 or TRBV6-3 with TRBJ2-1; perhaps TRBD2 as D (6 bases). This CDR3 is built from 14 residues. Germline V lookup: CDR1 MNHEY, CDR2 SVGEGT. V lost 4 bases and J lost 5, with 12 bases in between. The CDR3 is CASSFRGADNEQFF. As DNA, the CDR3 is TGTGCCAGCAGTTTTCGCGGGGCCGACAATGAGCAGTTCTTC.

This clonotype showed up just a few times. The gene calls are TRBV11-3 and TRBJ1-1; D ambiguous. The germline V gene encodes CDR1 SGHNT and CDR2 YENEEA. V dropped 0 bases and J dropped 11 bases, with 19 bases sitting between them. This CDR3 comprises 15 residues. CDR3 loop: CASSLELSHSFEAFF. The CDR3 DNA is TGTGCCAGCAGCTTAGAGCTCAGCCACTCGTTTGAGGCTTTCTTT.

This clonotype has more than one count but fewer than ten. The V gene is TRBV20-1, the J gene TRBJ2-1; 7 bases are a match to TRBD1. This CDR3 spans 15 amino acids. Germline lookup yields CDR1 DFQATT and CDR2 SNEGSKA (reference sequence). V lost 5 bases, J lost 9 bases, and 16 bases stayed unmatched. CDR3 coding DNA: TGCAGTGCTGACCCGACAGACACCAACAGGGGTGAGCAGTTCTTC. This encodes CSADPTDTNRGEQFF.

V and J are TRBV7-9 and TRBJ2-7; 10 positions agree with TRBD1. Per germline, CDR1 SEHNR and CDR2 FQNEAQ (reference sequence). The CDR3 has 15 residues. J was trimmed by 2 bases and V by 5 bases; bases with no gene match: 6. The CDR3, as DNA: TGTGCCAGCAGCCCAGACAGGGGGCGTCCCTACGAGCAGTACGTC. This encodes CASSPDRGRPYEQYV.

This clonotype has more than one count but fewer than ten. V and J are TRBV11-3 and TRBJ2-2, with TRBD2 as a possible D gene (5 bases). The CDR3 extends over 15 amino acids. V lost 3 bases to trimming and J lost 4 bases, with 12 bases between them. Germline V lookup: CDR1 SGHNT, CDR2 YENEEA. Here the CDR3 reads CASSFIQAGTGELFF. CDR3 nucleotides: TGTGCCAGCAGCTTCATCCAGGCGGGCACCGGGGAGCTGTTTTTT. The whole variable domain, filled in from reference TRBV11-3 and TRBJ2-2, reads EAGVVQSPRYKIIEKKQPVAFWCNPISGHNTLYWYLQNLGQGPELLIRYENEEAVDDSQLPKDRFSAERLKGVDSTLKIQPAELGDSAVYLCASSFIQAGTGELFFGEGSRLTVL.

The chain couples TRBV6-6 to TRBJ1-5, with D possibly being TRBD1 (5 bases). Trimming left V 10 bases short and J 6 bases short, with 28 bases between. The germline V gene has CDR1 MNHNY and CDR2 SVGAGI (reference sequence). This CDR3 is built from 17 residues. As DNA, the CDR3 is TGTGCCACCTGGGAAGGGGTTTCTCCAGGTGCTCCTCAGCCCCAGCATTTT. Amino acid sequence: CATWEGVSPGAPQPQHF.

This clonotype was detected only a few times. The V and J genes are TRBV12-3 or TRBV12-4 and TRBJ1-1, with TRBD1 as a possible D gene (5 bases). The CDR3 is 12 amino acids. V lost 6 bases and J lost 6, with 11 bases in between. The CDR3 loop reads CASSQGTPEAFF. For the CDR3, the DNA is TGTGCCAGCAGCCAGGGTACCCCTGAAGCTTTCTTT.

This clonotype showed up just a few times. The chain combines TRBV11-3 with TRBJ1-1; TRBD1 might be the D (6 bases). The CDR3 totals 20 residues. Trimming removed 5 bases at V and 0 bases at J, with 28 bases between. Germline V lookup: CDR1 SGHNT, CDR2 YENEEA. This chain's CDR3 is CASSPHLGGGANRLNTEAFF. The CDR3 DNA sequence: TGTGCCAGCAGCCCACACCTAGGGGGGGGCGCGAATCGACTGAACACTGAAGCTTTCTTT.

This clonotype was observed a few times. This rearrangement joins TRBV7-8 to TRBJ2-5; 9 nucleotides align to TRBD2. This CDR3 comprises 16 residues. CDR1 SGHVS and CDR2 FQNEAQ come from the germline V gene. V shed 1 base and J 4 bases; nucleotides not matched to a gene: 7. CDR3 protein: CASSLDGLAGLETQYF. CDR3 in DNA: TGTGCCAGCAGCTTAGACGGGCTAGCGGGATTAGAGACCCAGTACTTC. Looking up the rest from reference TRBV7-8 and TRBJ2-5 gives the full variable domain: GAGVSQSPRYKVAKRGQDVALRCDPISGHVSLFWYQQALGQGPEFLTYFQNEAQLDKSGLPSDRFFAERPEGSVSTLKIQRTQQEDSAVYLCASSLDGLAGLETQYFGPGTRLLVL.

This clonotype appeared a single time. The rearrangement links TRBV20-1 to TRBJ2-3; D remains unclear. V lost 3 bases and J 2 bases, leaving 12 bases between the germline ends. The CDR3 loop spans 14 amino acids. Germline assignment: CDR1 DFQATT and CDR2 SNEGSKA (reference sequence). CDR3 residues: CSARYGDDTDTQYF. CDR3 nucleotides: TGCAGTGCTAGGTATGGAGATGACACAGATACGCAGTATTTT.